This passage covers 14 T cell receptor beta chains from one sample sequenced in a study of Graves' ophthalmopathy and Graves' hyperthyroidism (dated 2018 in TCRdb). The run used an Illumina HiSeq 2000. For repertoire sequencing, the TCR beta CDR3 regions were amplified from RNA transcripts. The first round was an RT-PCR using HTBI primers with the Qiagen OneStep RT-PCR kit, and this first round was followed by a second-round multiplex PCR, then size selection and purification. TCRdb trimmed the raw reads at Q25, called clones with MiXCR and kept productive beta chains. Every distinct CDR3 protein forms one entry, paired with its most common genes and DNA. Within this sample are about 210,000 distinct CDR3 sequences, with just under 30% of them counted one time only. The ten biggest clones cover around 10% of the sample. The sample consisted of peripheral blood. The receptors come from a man aged 50-60 years with Graves' ophthalmopathy. Donor details come from another sample of the same person, matched by shared clones.

The J gene is TRBJ2-7, the V gene TRBV7-2; 8 bases are shared with TRBD1. The CDR3 spans 15 residues. In germline, CDR1 is SGHTA, CDR2 FQGNSA. The junction had 9 bases not matched to a gene; V was cut back by 6 bases and J by 2 bases. In nucleotides, the CDR3 is TGTGCCAGCAGTACCTCCGGGACAGGAGCCTACGAGCAGTACTTC. This gives the protein CASSTSGTGAYEQYF.

The sample holds many counts of this clonotype. The CDR3 DNA reads as TGCAGTGCTAGTGGCAGGGGGGTATTGGAGGCCAAAAACATTCAGTACTTC. As protein: CSASGRGVLEAKNIQYF. The chain carries TRBV20-1 and TRBJ2-4; D is perhaps TRBD1 (7 bases). CDR3 length: 17 amino acids. The V gene lost 3 bases and the J gene lost 1 base, with 19 bases spanning the gap. Germline values: CDR1 DFQATT, CDR2 SNEGSKA (reference sequence).

At least ten counts were recorded for this clonotype. V is TRBV12-3 or TRBV12-4 and J is TRBJ1-5, with D possibly being TRBD1 (5 bases). Trimming shortened V by 8 bases and J by 4 bases, and 15 bases separated the two germline ends. The CDR3 sequence is 14 residues long. The CDR3 is CASHSPGENQPQHF. DNA of the CDR3: TGTGCCAGCCACTCTCCGGGGGAGAATCAGCCCCAGCATTTT.

This clonotype was counted many times. The gene calls are TRBV12-3 or TRBV12-4 and TRBJ2-2; 13 bases map to TRBD2. The junction had 3 bases not matched to a gene; V was cut back by 6 bases and J by 5 bases. The length of the CDR3 is 15 residues. In nucleotides, the CDR3 is TGTGCCAGCAGGCTGACTAGCGGGAGGACCGGGGAGCTGTTTTTT. This encodes CASRLTSGRTGELFF.

This clonotype was seen just once. The chain combines TRBV14 with TRBJ2-7; 12 bases align to TRBD1. There are 16 residues in the CDR3. From germline, CDR1 is SGHDN and CDR2 FVKESK. The V segment lost 3 bases and the J segment 6 bases; nucleotides outside the gene matches: 9. DNA of the CDR3: TGTGCCAGCAGCCACCGAACGGGACAGGGGGCTGGCGAGCAGTACTTC. Its translation is CASSHRTGQGAGEQYF.

This clonotype was recorded many times. The rearrangement links TRBV29-1 to TRBJ2-6; 7 nucleotides agree with TRBD2. V was clipped by 2 bases and J by 2 bases; unmatched bases: 3. This CDR3 region has 15 residues. In germline, CDR1 is SQVTM, CDR2 ANQGSEA. CDR3 nucleotide sequence: TGCAGCGTTGAACGGGCGGGGGCTGGGGCCAACGTCCTGACTTTC. Residues: CSVERAGAGANVLTF.

This clonotype was picked up many times. CDR3 sequence reads: CASSYSEEDTEQYF. CDR3 DNA sequence: TGTGCCAGCAGTTACTCTGAGGAAGATACCGAGCAGTACTTC. V is TRBV6-5 and J is TRBJ2-7, with no clear D. The germline V and J ends were trimmed by 0 bases and 6 bases, with 12 bases remaining between them. This CDR3 region has 14 residues. The germline gives CDR1 MNHEY, CDR2 SVGAGI.

In its sample, this clonotype was seen many times. The gene calls are TRBV12-3 or TRBV12-4 and TRBJ1-1; D is perhaps TRBD1 (5 bases). Trimming left V 3 bases short and J 6 bases short, with 8 bases between. This CDR3 has 12 residues. CDR3 region: CASSFSRAEAFF. The CDR3, as DNA: TGTGCCAGCAGTTTCTCCAGGGCTGAAGCTTTCTTT.

In its sample, this clonotype was seen many times. The chain links TRBV2 to TRBJ2-2; unclear D gene. This CDR3 spans 16 amino acids. CDR1 is SNHLY, CDR2 FYNNEI, per germline. The V and J ends lost 4 bases and 1 base respectively, with 13 bases between them. The CDR3 region has the DNA TGTGCCAGCAGTGCCGGTGGCGCGGAGAACACCGGGGAGCTGTTTTTT. This translates into CASSAGGAENTGELFF.

The sample holds many counts of this clonotype. The gene calls are TRBV28 and TRBJ2-5, with D possibly matching TRBD1 (5 bases). Trimming shortened V by 3 bases and J by 1 base, and 18 bases separated the two germline ends. Germline V lookup: CDR1 MDHEN, CDR2 SYDVKM. The CDR3 is made up of 17 amino acids. Here the CDR3 reads CASSFGARPRTQETQYF. CDR3 sequence (DNA): TGTGCCAGCAGTTTTGGGGCCCGGCCCAGGACCCAAGAGACCCAGTACTTC.

This clonotype has at least ten counts. The J gene is TRBJ2-7, the V gene TRBV28, with a tentative D call TRBD2 (6 bases). Germline V gives CDR1 MDHEN, CDR2 SYDVKM. The CDR3 is 19 residues long. Trimming took off 6 bases at V and 3 bases at J, with 30 bases between the two ends. The CDR3 DNA reads as TGTGCCAGCAGCCCTCCGGGGGTTTCCCAGCCGCGGTGGTTCTACGAGCAGTACTTC. Translation gives CASSPPGVSQPRWFYEQYF.

The sample holds many counts of this clonotype. The chain joins TRBV6-2 or TRBV6-3 to TRBJ2-2; D may be TRBD1 (6 bases). This CDR3 region has 11 residues. Between the trimmed V and J ends, which lost 10 bases and 10 bases, there was a span of 13 bases. The germline gives CDR1 MNHEY, CDR2 SVGEGT. CDR3 nucleotides: TGTGCCACCTCAGGGGCCTTGGAGCTGTTTTTT. This translates into CATSGALELFF.

This clonotype appeared a single time. The chain links TRBV6-2 or TRBV6-3 to TRBJ1-2; D is unclear. V gave up 4 bases and J gave up 4 bases, with 19 bases separating them. This CDR3 is 16 amino acids long. Germline lookup yields CDR1 MNHEY and CDR2 SVGEGT. CDR3 sequence reads: CASSSVERLRRYGYTF. In DNA form, the CDR3 reads TGTGCCAGCAGTTCCGTCGAACGGCTACGACGCTATGGCTACACCTTC.

In this sample, this clonotype turned up a few times. The V call is TRBV6-1, the J call TRBJ1-1, with D unclear. Trimming shortened V by 4 bases and J by 5 bases, and 8 bases separated the two germline ends. The germline V gene encodes CDR1 MNHNS and CDR2 SASEGT. The CDR3 has 12 residues. The CDR3 DNA sequence: TGTGCCAGCAGTGCACAAGCAACTGAAGCTTTCTTT. Its translation: CASSAQATEAFF.